The rows below give T cell receptor beta chains drawn from one sample of a study of T cell repertoires in cytomegalovirus infection. Using its own MiXCR run on the reads, TCRdb lists one record per CDR3 protein. The table has roughly 600,000 distinct CDR3 sequences, approximately 24% seen once. Sequenced: CD8+ T cells from PBMCs. These receptors all stem from a human donor in good health (CMV status not recorded). Some clones in this sample may be carry-over from other donors' samples. Both conserved end residues are part of each CDR3.

v_call,j_call,cdr3_aa
TRBV10-3,TRBJ2-5,CAIGDRGDETQYF
TRBV29-1,TRBJ1-1,CSVARERTEAFF
TRBV29-1,TRBJ2-5,CSVPLGDQSEETQYF
TRBV27,TRBJ2-2,CASSLSWGGSGTGELFF
TRBV2,TRBJ2-1,CASSLNWNYNEQFF
TRBV7-6,TRBJ2-3,CASSLVPSTDTQYF
TRBV7-8,TRBJ2-3,CASSYAAAWAQYF
TRBV7-8,TRBJ1-2,CASSLARQGANYGYTF
TRBV6-5,TRBJ2-7,CASSYSSGDYEQYF
TRBV2,TRBJ2-5,CASSASASGEETQYF
TRBV4-2,TRBJ2-7,CASSHPRADEQYF
TRBV7-2,TRBJ2-7,CASSLGRDRVGYEQYF
TRBV20-1,TRBJ2-7,CSATEPDGYEQYF
TRBV20-1,TRBJ1-4,CSASASGGSLFF
TRBV28,TRBJ1-3,CASNLDRARNTIYF
TRBV15,TRBJ2-1,CATSRDRGGAYNEQFF
TRBV19,TRBJ2-7,CASSWDSASYEQYF
TRBV5-1,TRBJ2-7,CASSFLPSLTYEQYF
TRBV7-2,TRBJ2-3,CASSLGLAGGLGTQYF
TRBV6-4,TRBJ2-3,CASSDSGVYGDTQYF
TRBV19,TRBJ2-1,CASSTGGNANEQFF
TRBV20-1,TRBJ1-5,CSARAPQEDRQHF
TRBV7-2,TRBJ2-2,CASSITGELFF
TRBV4-1,TRBJ1-1,CASSQEGFEAFF
TRBV28,TRBJ2-5,CASSPPPSGVETQYF
TRBV7-6,TRBJ1-1,CASSLEAAMNTEAFF
TRBV20-1,TRBJ1-5,CSAREQGNQPQHF
TRBV15,TRBJ1-1,CATSRGTRGITNTEAFF
TRBV27,TRBJ1-1,CASWVNTEAFF
TRBV29-1,TRBJ2-5,CSVEDPDREGEETQYF
TRBV24-1,TRBJ2-5,CATSDPGHWGTQYF
TRBV6-2/TRBV6-3,TRBJ2-3,CASFRGGSRDTQYF
TRBV25-1,TRBJ1-4,CASSEDGNEKLFF
TRBV12-3/TRBV12-4,TRBJ2-1,CASSPGGVVEQFF
TRBV6-2/TRBV6-3,TRBJ1-2,CASSFSATDYGYTF
TRBV7-2,TRBJ2-3,CASSSSTSGFTDTQYF
TRBV4-1,TRBJ2-1,CASSPLLGAHGAEQFF
TRBV10-3,TRBJ2-2,CAIKSRGDTGELFF
TRBV6-1,TRBJ1-5,CATAPQRYSNQPQHF
TRBV14,TRBJ2-1,CASSQVAGGINEQFF
TRBV2,TRBJ2-2,CASLGGRRTGELFF
TRBV18,TRBJ2-7,CASSRLPTAYEQYF
TRBV12-3/TRBV12-4,TRBJ2-5,CASSPLPPGGGETQYF
TRBV13,TRBJ2-1,CASSLPRPPYNEQFF
TRBV14,TRBJ2-1,CASSPFRNNEQFF
TRBV6-2/TRBV6-3,TRBJ1-1,CASIDRTPNTEAFF
TRBV13,TRBJ2-1,CASSSRTGRRNEQFF
TRBV20-1,TRBJ1-2,CSARLLSGDGYTF
TRBV7-4,TRBJ2-1,CGSSSAGSYNEQFF
TRBV27,TRBJ2-2,CASSLGFTGELFF
TRBV29-1,TRBJ2-1,CSVAWTSGSNEQFF
TRBV28,TRBJ1-5,CASSLGSGDTNQPQHF
TRBV4-2,TRBJ2-1,CASSQAEGYEQFF
TRBV7-9,TRBJ2-3,CASRRQSTDTQYF